These 10 T cell receptor beta chains were sequenced from one sample in a study of blood T cell repertoires in COVID-19. Sequenced by immunoSEQ multiplex PCR; TCRdb stores in-frame clones only, minus some. The sample shows about 480,000 clones, around 89% of them seen only once. The material sequenced was PBMCs or T cells enriched from blood (not recorded which). Receptors were obtained from a woman in her thirties or forties who had recovered from COVID-19.

The chain uses TRBV28 and TRBJ2-7; D perhaps matches TRBD2 (6 bases). Deletions cut 6 bases from V and 0 bases from J, with 18 bases between. Per germline, CDR1 MDHEN and CDR2 SYDVKM. There are 16 residues in the CDR3. CDR3: CASRQPAGQGSYEQYF. The CDR3 region has the DNA TGTGCCAGCAGGCAACCGGCGGGGCAGGGCTCCTACGAGCAGTACTTC. Supplemented by reference TRBV28 and TRBJ2-7, the full variable domain reads DVKVTQSSRYLVKRTGEKVFLECVQDMDHENMFWYRQDPGLGLRLIYFSYDVKMKEKGDIPEGYSVSREKKERFSLILESASTNQTSMYLCASRQPAGQGSYEQYFGPGTRLTVT.

The V and J genes are TRBV4-3 and TRBJ2-5, with a possible D match to TRBD2 (6 bases). With 0 bases removed from V and 2 bases from J, the gap between germline ends came to 10 bases. The CDR3 runs to 15 residues. Germline values: CDR1 LGHNA, CDR2 YSLEER. The CDR3 DNA reads as TGCGCCAGCAGCCAAGATCTGAGCGGGCAAGAGACCCAGTACTTC. Protein product: CASSQDLSGQETQYF.

The chain employs TRBV2 and TRBJ2-3; the match to TRBD2 covers 7 bases. V lost 6 bases and J lost 2; bases outside the gene matches: 5. Germline loops: CDR1 SNHLY, CDR2 FYNNEI. The CDR3 sequence is 14 residues long. The CDR3 sequence: CASREAGATDTQYF. CDR3 nucleotide sequence: TGTGCCAGCAGGGAGGCGGGAGCCACAGATACGCAGTATTTT.

The V call is TRBV6-6, the J call TRBJ2-5; perhaps TRBD2 as D (5 bases). Germline V gene lookup returns CDR1 MNHNY and CDR2 SVGAGI (reference sequence). The CDR3 is made up of 14 amino acids. V was shortened by 6 bases and J by 4 bases, with 15 bases between the two germline ends. Here the CDR3 DNA reads TGTGCCAGCAGGCTCCCCGGAGGCCGAGAGACCCAGTACTTC. Its translation is CASRLPGGRETQYF.

This clone was seen once. The chain carries TRBV11-3 and TRBJ2-7; D is possibly TRBD1 (6 bases). Germline V gene data show CDR1 as SGHNT and CDR2 as YENEEA. V lost 5 bases and J lost 6, with 20 bases in between. The length of the CDR3 is 15 residues. CDR3: CASSPETGRMPEQYF. CDR3 nucleotide sequence: TGTGCCAGCAGCCCGGAGACAGGCCGCATGCCCGAGCAGTACTTC.

CDR3 residues: CASSWHNRGQGNTEAFF. CDR3 nucleotides: TGTGCCAGCAGCTGGCATAACAGGGGGCAGGGGAACACTGAAGCTTTCTTT. The chain carries TRBV13 and TRBJ1-1; 9 bases are shared with TRBD1. The germline V gene has CDR1 PRHDT and CDR2 FYEKMQ (reference sequence). CDR3 length equals 17 residues. After removal of 4 bases from V and 1 base from J, the junction contained 10 bases not matched to a gene.

The chain carries TRBV9 and TRBJ1-6; D ambiguous. V lost 1 base and J lost 10, with 12 bases in between. The V gene's germline CDR1 is SGDLS and CDR2 YYNGEE. The CDR3 runs to 14 residues. DNA for the CDR3: TGTGCCAGCAGCGTACGCCCTGGCCTGTCACCCCTCCACTTT. Translating it yields CASSVRPGLSPLHF.

The count of this clone is one. The rearrangement joins TRBV18 to TRBJ1-2; tentatively, D is TRBD1 (6 bases). Germline V CDR1 and CDR2: KGHSH, LQKENI. The germline V and J ends were trimmed by 5 bases and 7 bases, with 17 bases remaining between them. This CDR3 has 14 residues. CDR3: CASSFPGEVSGYTF. The CDR3 DNA is TGTGCCAGCTCATTCCCAGGGGAAGTGTCTGGCTACACCTTC.

The chain couples TRBV18 to TRBJ2-7; 7 bases align to TRBD1. The ends lost 3 bases at V and 2 bases at J; junction bases unmatched: 7. This CDR3 spans 15 amino acids. The germline V gene has CDR1 KGHSH and CDR2 LQKENI. CDR3 region: CASSPAGTVTYEQYF. The CDR3 DNA follows: TGTGCCAGCTCACCCGCCGGGACAGTTACCTACGAGCAGTACTTC.

The rearrangement links TRBV24-1 to TRBJ2-5; 8 positions match TRBD1. This CDR3 has 16 residues. Trimming took 3 bases from V and 2 from J; bases not matched to a gene: 7. Germline V gene data show CDR1 as KGHDR and CDR2 as SFDVKD. The CDR3 reads CATSDGTGGEQETQYF. As DNA, the CDR3 is TGTGCCACCAGTGATGGCACAGGGGGAGAACAAGAGACCCAGTACTTC.